Listed below are T cell receptor beta chains from one sample, sequenced in a study of blood T cell repertoires in COVID-19. Only in-frame clones appear in the TCRdb table, and some are missing; sequencing was by immunoSEQ multiplex PCR. The sample has under 250,000 clones; over 80% are singletons. The source material was PBMCs or T cells enriched from blood (not recorded which). The receptors come from a woman aged 25 to 39 with acute COVID-19. CDR3s include the opening cysteine and the closing phenylalanine or tryptophan. Fields, in order: D gene, J gene, V gene, clone size, CDR3 protein, CDR3 DNA. D genes are given only for firm matches. The size field is filled for only some rows; it gives once, few, many or a size class.

d_call: .
j_call: TRBJ1-6
v_call: TRBV3-1/TRBV3-2
clone_size: .
cdr3_aa: CASSQDPDTFLVPPLHF
cdr3_nt: TGTGCCAGCAGCCAAGATCCGGACACCTTTCTCGTCCCCCCCCTCCACTTT

d_call: .
j_call: TRBJ2-7
v_call: TRBV5-8
clone_size: few
cdr3_aa: CASAVSIPRQSSYEQYF
cdr3_nt: TGTGCCAGCGCCGTCAGTATCCCGAGACAGAGCTCCTACGAGCAGTACTTC

d_call: TRBD1
j_call: TRBJ1-2
v_call: TRBV6-5
clone_size: once
cdr3_aa: CASSPGTGAGYGYTF
cdr3_nt: TGTGCCAGCAGTCCCGGGACAGGGGCGGGCTATGGCTACACCTTC

d_call: TRBD1
j_call: TRBJ2-5
v_call: TRBV29-1
clone_size: .
cdr3_aa: CSVEDRPLTGVETQYF
cdr3_nt: TGCAGCGTTGAAGATCGGCCCTTAACAGGGGTGGAGACCCAGTACTTC

d_call: .
j_call: TRBJ2-5
v_call: TRBV6-5
clone_size: once
cdr3_aa: CASSRLSETQYF
cdr3_nt: TGTGCCAGCAGTAGACTATCAGAGACCCAGTACTTC

d_call: TRBD1
j_call: TRBJ1-1
v_call: TRBV7-2
clone_size: .
cdr3_aa: CASSSTGQYKAFF
cdr3_nt: TGTGCCAGCAGCTCGACAGGGCAGTATAAAGCTTTCTTT

d_call: .
j_call: TRBJ1-2
v_call: TRBV6-5
clone_size: .
cdr3_aa: CASSFAAGPGTWGYTF
cdr3_nt: TGTGCCAGCAGTTTTGCCGCGGGACCGGGTACGTGGGGCTACACCTTC

d_call: .
j_call: TRBJ1-6
v_call: TRBV4-1
clone_size: few
cdr3_aa: CASSQAFIQGGYNSPLHF
cdr3_nt: TGCGCCAGCAGCCAGGCCTTCATTCAGGGTGGTTATAATTCACCCCTCCACTTT

d_call: TRBD1
j_call: TRBJ1-2
v_call: TRBV5-5
clone_size: .
cdr3_aa: CASSPRDRIDYTF
cdr3_nt: TGTGCCAGCAGCCCTAGGGACAGAATCGACTACACCTTC

d_call: TRBD1
j_call: TRBJ1-1
v_call: TRBV24-1
clone_size: .
cdr3_aa: CATSDPKTGKAFF
cdr3_nt: TGTGCCACCAGTGATCCGAAGACAGGGAAAGCTTTCTTT

d_call: TRBD2
j_call: TRBJ2-3
v_call: TRBV6-6
clone_size: .
cdr3_aa: CASSYERGTTDTQYF
cdr3_nt: TGTGCCAGCAGTTACGAGCGGGGGACCACAGATACGCAGTATTTT

d_call: TRBD1
j_call: TRBJ2-1
v_call: TRBV11-3
clone_size: .
cdr3_aa: CASSENRGNSYNEQFF
cdr3_nt: TGTGCCAGCAGCGAAAACAGGGGCAACTCCTACAATGAGCAGTTCTTC

d_call: .
j_call: TRBJ2-5
v_call: TRBV6-2/TRBV6-3
clone_size: .
cdr3_aa: CASSPGRGETQYF
cdr3_nt: TGTGCCAGCAGCCCCGGACGAGGGGAGACCCAGTACTTC

d_call: .
j_call: TRBJ2-4
v_call: TRBV11-2
clone_size: .
cdr3_aa: CASSLSNRRNIQYF
cdr3_nt: TGTGCCAGCAGCTTATCGAACAGAAGGAACATTCAGTACTTC

d_call: .
j_call: TRBJ1-4
v_call: TRBV10-2
clone_size: .
cdr3_aa: CASSNKIRRGQIIRKTNEKLFF
cdr3_nt: TGCGCCAGCAGCAACAAAATCCGCAGGGGCCAGATCATCAGGAAGACTAATGAAAAACTGTTTTTT

d_call: .
j_call: TRBJ1-2
v_call: TRBV5-6
clone_size: .
cdr3_aa: CASSEEHYGYTF
cdr3_nt: TGTGCCAGCAGCGAGGAGCACTATGGCTACACCTTC

d_call: .
j_call: TRBJ1-4
v_call: TRBV3-1/TRBV3-2
clone_size: .
cdr3_aa: CASSPRRRVEKLFF
cdr3_nt: TGTGCCAGCAGCCCACGGCGCAGGGTTGAAAAACTGTTTTTT

d_call: .
j_call: TRBJ1-6
v_call: TRBV21-1
clone_size: .
cdr3_aa: CASSKVRGLSNSPLHF
cdr3_nt: TGTGCCAGCAGCAAAGTGAGGGGGCTTAGTAATTCACCCCTCCACTTT

d_call: .
j_call: TRBJ2-7
v_call: TRBV20-1
clone_size: .
cdr3_aa: CSASSSSSYEQYF
cdr3_nt: TGCAGTGCTAGTAGTAGCAGCTCCTACGAGCAGTACTTC

d_call: .
j_call: TRBJ2-3
v_call: TRBV6-8
clone_size: .
cdr3_aa: CASSYREFSTDTQYF
cdr3_nt: TGTGCCAGCAGTTACAGGGAGTTCAGCACAGATACGCAGTATTTT

d_call: .
j_call: TRBJ2-5
v_call: TRBV5-6
clone_size: once
cdr3_aa: CASSLVTRGQETQYF
cdr3_nt: TGTGCCAGCAGCTTGGTTACGCGGGGCCAAGAGACCCAGTACTTC

d_call: .
j_call: TRBJ2-2
v_call: TRBV6-5
clone_size: .
cdr3_aa: CASSLLLVAGELFF
cdr3_nt: TGTGCCAGCAGTCTACTACTAGTTGCCGGGGAGCTGTTTTTT

d_call: .
j_call: TRBJ1-1
v_call: TRBV5-6
clone_size: .
cdr3_aa: CASRPQGIRTEAFF
cdr3_nt: TGTGCCAGCAGGCCACAGGGAATCAGGACTGAAGCTTTCTTT

d_call: .
j_call: TRBJ2-7
v_call: TRBV7-8
clone_size: .
cdr3_aa: CASSSGRTHLYEQYF
cdr3_nt: TGTGCCAGCTCCTCCGGTCGGACTCATCTCTACGAGCAGTACTTC

d_call: TRBD2
j_call: TRBJ2-5
v_call: TRBV27
clone_size: .
cdr3_aa: CASRRKGLAGGRETQYF
cdr3_nt: TGTGCCAGCAGAAGAAAGGGGCTAGCGGGGGGCCGGGAGACCCAGTACTTC

d_call: .
j_call: TRBJ1-5
v_call: TRBV6-5
clone_size: .
cdr3_aa: CASSSRLLQPQHF
cdr3_nt: TGTGCCAGCAGTAGCCGACTTCTCCAGCCCCAGCATTTT

d_call: .
j_call: TRBJ1-2
v_call: TRBV25-1
clone_size: .
cdr3_aa: CASSEGGEGRNYTF
cdr3_nt: TGTGCCAGCAGTGAAGGGGGGGAGGGAAGGAACTACACCTTC

d_call: TRBD2
j_call: TRBJ2-3
v_call: TRBV29-1
clone_size: .
cdr3_aa: CSVAASGVTDTQYF
cdr3_nt: TGCAGCGTTGCCGCTAGCGGGGTCACAGATACGCAGTATTTT

d_call: TRBD2
j_call: TRBJ2-1
v_call: TRBV7-2
clone_size: .
cdr3_aa: CASSPARTSGGAIYNEQFF
cdr3_nt: TGTGCCAGCAGCCCCGCCAGGACTAGCGGGGGGGCCATCTACAATGAGCAGTTCTTC

d_call: TRBD1
j_call: TRBJ1-4
v_call: TRBV6-5
clone_size: .
cdr3_aa: CASSTTGGGGEKLFF
cdr3_nt: TGTGCCAGCAGTACGACAGGGGGCGGGGGTGAAAAACTGTTTTTT

d_call: TRBD1
j_call: TRBJ1-2
v_call: TRBV3-1/TRBV3-2
clone_size: once
cdr3_aa: CASSQEGTANGYTF
cdr3_nt: TGTGCCAGCAGCCAAGAGGGGACAGCAAATGGCTACACCTTC

d_call: TRBD1
j_call: TRBJ2-1
v_call: TRBV7-9
clone_size: .
cdr3_aa: CASSLTTGNEQFF
cdr3_nt: TGTGCCAGCAGCTTAACGACAGGGAATGAGCAGTTCTTC

d_call: .
j_call: TRBJ1-3
v_call: TRBV5-1
clone_size: .
cdr3_aa: CASSRRGDVGNTIYF
cdr3_nt: TGCGCCAGCAGCCGACGGGGGGACGTTGGAAACACCATATATTTT

d_call: TRBD1
j_call: TRBJ1-6
v_call: TRBV7-2
clone_size: .
cdr3_aa: CASSSGQGDNSPLHF
cdr3_nt: TGTGCCAGCAGCTCGGGACAGGGTGATAATTCACCCCTCCACTTT

d_call: TRBD2
j_call: TRBJ2-3
v_call: TRBV4-2
clone_size: .
cdr3_aa: CASSHEGLAGGTSTDTQYF
cdr3_nt: TGTGCCAGCAGCCACGAGGGACTAGCGGGGGGCACTAGCACAGATACGCAGTATTTT

d_call: TRBD1
j_call: TRBJ1-5
v_call: TRBV3-1/TRBV3-2
clone_size: .
cdr3_aa: CASSLGTDNQPQHF
cdr3_nt: TGTGCCAGCAGCTTAGGGACAGACAATCAGCCCCAGCATTTT

d_call: .
j_call: TRBJ1-2
v_call: TRBV14
clone_size: .
cdr3_aa: CASSQDNGYTF
cdr3_nt: TGTGCCAGCAGCCAGGACAACGGCTACACCTTC

d_call: TRBD1
j_call: TRBJ2-7
v_call: TRBV15
clone_size: .
cdr3_aa: CATSRPDRDEQYF
cdr3_nt: TGTGCCACCAGCAGGCCGGACAGGGACGAGCAGTACTTC

d_call: TRBD2
j_call: TRBJ2-5
v_call: TRBV2
clone_size: .
cdr3_aa: CASSERLRGVKETQYF
cdr3_nt: TGTGCCAGCAGTGAACGCTTGCGGGGGGTGAAAGAGACCCAGTACTTC

d_call: TRBD2
j_call: TRBJ2-1
v_call: TRBV4-3
clone_size: .
cdr3_aa: CASSQDSSASGGNEQFF
cdr3_nt: TGCGCCAGCAGCCAAGATTCCTCGGCTAGCGGGGGGAATGAGCAGTTCTTC

d_call: .
j_call: TRBJ2-7
v_call: TRBV5-1
clone_size: .
cdr3_aa: CASSLLGQGNEQYF
cdr3_nt: TGCGCCAGCAGCTTGTTAGGTCAGGGGAACGAGCAGTACTTC

d_call: .
j_call: TRBJ2-2
v_call: TRBV11-3
clone_size: .
cdr3_aa: CASSLLSDTGELFF
cdr3_nt: TGTGCCAGCAGCTTACTAAGCGACACCGGGGAGCTGTTTTTT

d_call: .
j_call: TRBJ1-5
v_call: TRBV6-1
clone_size: .
cdr3_aa: CASSALGQPRGPQHF
cdr3_nt: TGTGCCAGCAGTGCTTTAGGACAGCCCCGGGGGCCCCAGCATTTT

d_call: .
j_call: TRBJ1-2
v_call: TRBV30
clone_size: .
cdr3_aa: CAWRQNMYGYTF
cdr3_nt: TGTGCCTGGAGACAGAATATGTATGGCTACACCTTC

d_call: .
j_call: TRBJ1-6
v_call: TRBV7-2
clone_size: many
cdr3_aa: CASSLALMSSYNSPLHF
cdr3_nt: TGTGCCAGCAGCTTAGCCCTCATGAGCTCCTATAATTCACCCCTCCACTTT

d_call: TRBD1
j_call: TRBJ1-1
v_call: TRBV6-5
clone_size: once
cdr3_aa: CASSYGQGNTEAFF
cdr3_nt: TGTGCCAGCAGTTACGGACAGGGGAACACTGAAGCTTTCTTT

d_call: .
j_call: TRBJ2-1
v_call: TRBV13
clone_size: .
cdr3_aa: CASSLQGYNEQFF
cdr3_nt: TGTGCCAGCAGCTTACAGGGGTACAATGAGCAGTTCTTC

d_call: .
j_call: TRBJ1-5
v_call: TRBV6-5
clone_size: .
cdr3_aa: CASAQAVGQPQHF
cdr3_nt: TGTGCCAGCGCACAGGCAGTTGGTCAGCCCCAGCATTTT

d_call: .
j_call: TRBJ1-3
v_call: TRBV7-8
clone_size: once
cdr3_aa: CASRTYGDKTTGNTIYF
cdr3_nt: TGTGCCAGCAGGACCTATGGGGACAAAACAACTGGAAACACCATATATTTT

d_call: .
j_call: TRBJ1-3
v_call: TRBV29-1
clone_size: few
cdr3_aa: CSVETDSGNTIYF
cdr3_nt: TGCAGCGTTGAAACAGACTCTGGAAACACCATATATTTT

d_call: .
j_call: TRBJ1-1
v_call: TRBV4-2
clone_size: .
cdr3_aa: CASSQEHRQNTEAFF
cdr3_nt: TGTGCCAGCAGCCAAGAGCACAGGCAGAACACTGAAGCTTTCTTT

d_call: TRBD2
j_call: TRBJ2-1
v_call: TRBV9
clone_size: few
cdr3_aa: CASSPSSRGEGEQFF
cdr3_nt: TGTGCCAGCAGCCCGAGCTCGCGGGGGGAGGGTGAGCAGTTCTTC

d_call: TRBD2
j_call: TRBJ2-3
v_call: TRBV29-1
clone_size: .
cdr3_aa: CSVEVLAGGRTDTQYF
cdr3_nt: TGCAGCGTTGAAGTACTAGCGGGCGGGAGAACAGATACGCAGTATTTT

d_call: .
j_call: TRBJ1-5
v_call: TRBV5-1
clone_size: .
cdr3_aa: CASSLAPGNQPQHF
cdr3_nt: TGCGCCAGCAGCTTGGCCCCAGGGAATCAGCCCCAGCATTTT

d_call: .
j_call: TRBJ1-5
v_call: TRBV3-1/TRBV3-2
clone_size: .
cdr3_aa: CASSRDSADQPQHF
cdr3_nt: TGTGCCAGCAGCCGAGACAGTGCCGATCAGCCCCAGCATTTT

d_call: TRBD1
j_call: TRBJ2-2
v_call: TRBV4-1
clone_size: .
cdr3_aa: CASSQRGTGYGTGELFF
cdr3_nt: TGCGCCAGCAGCCAACGTGGGACAGGGTACGGCACCGGGGAGCTGTTTTTT

d_call: .
j_call: TRBJ2-2
v_call: TRBV12-5
clone_size: .
cdr3_aa: CASGFQLTGELFF
cdr3_nt: TGTGCTAGTGGTTTCCAGTTAACCGGGGAGCTGTTTTTT

d_call: TRBD1
j_call: TRBJ1-3
v_call: TRBV7-7
clone_size: .
cdr3_aa: CASSSDRGNTIYF
cdr3_nt: TGTGCTAGCAGCTCGGACAGGGGAAACACCATATATTTT

d_call: .
j_call: TRBJ1-2
v_call: TRBV5-1
clone_size: .
cdr3_aa: CASSFTGLATYGYTF
cdr3_nt: TGCGCCAGCAGCTTTACAGGATTAGCCACTTATGGCTACACCTTC